A selection of T cell receptor beta chains follows, all from one sample in a study of identifying expanded T cells in peripheral blood. Clones were read by immunoSEQ multiplex PCR, and TCRdb kept only the in-frame ones, dropping some. The table records about 130,000 clones, around 88% of them present only once. The sample consisted of blood. These receptors originate from a person aged 18-70 years in good health. Each CDR3 is given with its conserved first and last residue. The D gene is left open where the match is weak. Clone size is given for some rows only: seen once, a few or many times, or a class if the clone is expanded.

V gene	D gene	J gene	clone size	CDR3 protein	CDR3 DNA
TRBV7-3	TRBD2	TRBJ2-3	.	CASSATSGMDTQYF	TGTGCCAGCAGCGCCACTAGCGGGATGGATACGCAGTATTTT
TRBV19	.	TRBJ2-2	.	CASSSWSTGELFF	TGTGCCAGTAGTAGTTGGAGCACCGGGGAGCTGTTTTTT
TRBV5-5	TRBD2	TRBJ2-3	.	CASTLGGSGRLTDTQYF	TGTGCCAGCACCCTCGGGGGTAGCGGGAGACTCACAGATACGCAGTATTTT
TRBV5-4	.	TRBJ1-2	.	CASSSGQGYTF	TGTGCCAGCAGCTCCGGACAAGGCTACACCTTC
TRBV6-1	.	TRBJ2-4	.	CASSSAPNIQYF	TGTGCCAGCTCTAGCGCACCAAACATTCAGTACTTC
TRBV27	.	TRBJ1-5	.	CATRGFGSNQPQHF	TGTGCCACACGAGGGTTTGGGAGCAATCAGCCCCAGCATTTT
TRBV2	.	TRBJ1-1	.	CASSELRTVNTEAFF	TGTGCCAGCAGTGAACTCAGGACAGTGAACACTGAAGCTTTCTTT
TRBV14	.	TRBJ1-1	.	CASSLIRTGREAFF	TGTGCCAGCAGCCTGATCCGGACGGGTAGAGAAGCTTTCTTT
TRBV19	TRBD1	TRBJ1-1	.	CASSMSTGEFTEAFF	TGTGCCAGTAGTATGTCGACAGGGGAGTTCACTGAAGCTTTCTTT
TRBV19	TRBD1	TRBJ1-1	.	CASGKTGGNTEAFF	TGTGCCAGCGGCAAGACAGGGGGGAACACTGAAGCTTTCTTT
TRBV30	.	TRBJ1-3	few	CAWSPEGKPGNTIYF	TGTGCCTGGAGCCCGGAGGGGAAGCCAGGAAACACCATATATTTT
TRBV5-1	TRBD1	TRBJ1-1	.	CASSLSMTGGTEAFF	TGCGCCAGCAGCTTGAGTATGACAGGGGGCACTGAAGCTTTCTTT
TRBV7-2	.	TRBJ2-1	.	CASSLSAGNNEQFF	TGTGCCAGCAGCTTATCCGCCGGGAACAATGAGCAGTTCTTC
TRBV7-7	.	TRBJ2-1	.	CASSPGRYNEQFF	TGTGCCAGCAGCCCGGGCCGCTACAATGAGCAGTTCTTC
TRBV18	.	TRBJ1-2	.	CASSPEGDYGYTF	TGTGCCAGCTCACCTGAGGGAGACTATGGCTACACCTTC
TRBV4-2	TRBD2	TRBJ2-7	.	CASSQVIAGGGYEQYF	TGTGCCAGCAGCCAAGTAATAGCGGGAGGGGGCTACGAGCAGTACTTC
TRBV20-1	.	TRBJ2-3	.	CSALVFDTQYF	TGCAGTGCCCTCGTATTCGACACGCAGTATTTT